These 24 T cell receptor beta chains came from one sample sequenced in a study of T-cell reconstitution after alpha-beta-depleted transplantation in children. During its preparation, the TCRbeta library received unique molecular identifiers. TCRdb called the PCR reads again in MiXCR, with one record for every CDR3 protein. The data show 100,000 to 120,000 distinct CDR3 sequences, approximately 6.9% seen once. The sequenced sample was PBMCs, mostly from graft donor cells, obtained 360 days after TCRalphabeta/CD19-depleted stem cell transplant. All receptors come from a male patient between 2 and 10 years old who had a stem cell transplant for acute lymphoblastic leukemia, so the T cells may come from the graft donor.

This clonotype was detected many times. The rearrangement uses TRBV5-1 and TRBJ1-1; TRBD1 matches at 7 bases. V lost 2 bases to trimming and J lost 1 base; unmatched junction nucleotides: 17. From germline, CDR1 is SGHRS and CDR2 YFSETQ. This CDR3 region has 19 residues. CDR3 DNA: TGCGCCAGCAGCTTCTTCATGAGAGTACCGGGACAGTCGAACACTGAAGCTTTCTTT. Protein: CASSFFMRVPGQSNTEAFF.

V usage is TRBV5-1 and J usage is TRBJ2-1; 7 nucleotides agree with TRBD2. The length of the CDR3 is 15 residues. CDR1 and CDR2 from the germline V gene are SGHRS and YFSETQ. Unmatched junction bases numbered 12, after V lost 4 bases and J lost 8 bases. DNA of the CDR3: TGCGCCAGCAGCCCAACCCGGGGGGAGGGGTATGAGCAGTTCTTC. Protein sequence: CASSPTRGEGYEQFF.

In the case of this clonotype: At one end the junction does not follow the germline gene, possibly because of a read error. The chain joins TRBV20-1 to TRBJ1-1, with a weak D call TRBD1 (5 bases). The CDR3 is 16 residues long. CDR1 is DFQATT, CDR2 SNEGSKA, per germline (reference sequence). The CDR3 DNA is TGCTGTGCTAACCCCTCTTCGAGGGGAAGGTACACTGAAGCTTTCTTT. This encodes CCANPSSRGRYTEAFF.

With respect to this clonotype: An end of the junction differs from the germline gene, which may be a read error. The chain joins TRBV28 to TRBJ2-7, with 7 nucleotides matching TRBD1. The germline CDR1 and CDR2 sequences are MDHEN and SYDVKM. The CDR3 runs 14 residues. The CDR3: CASSLTGSSHEQYF. CDR3 DNA: TGTGCCAGCAGCCTGACAGGGAGCTCCCACGAGCAGTACTTC.

This clonotype was found many times. V and J are TRBV12-3 or TRBV12-4 and TRBJ1-3; D gene unclear. Trimming shortened V by 0 bases and J by 4 bases, and 16 bases separated the two germline ends. The CDR3 loop spans 17 amino acids. CDR3 amino acids: CASSLALSGRSGNTIYF. The CDR3 region has the DNA TGTGCCAGCAGTTTAGCGCTCAGTGGTCGATCCGGAAACACCATATATTTT.

Many counts were recorded for this clonotype. This sequence joins TRBV12-3 or TRBV12-4 and TRBJ2-3; D is ambiguous. Trimming cost V 7 bases and J 0 bases, with 14 bases left between them. The CDR3 runs to 15 residues. CDR3 protein: CASTPHDTSTDTQYF. DNA of the CDR3: TGTGCCAGCACGCCTCACGACACAAGCACAGATACGCAGTATTTT.

This clonotype was seen repeatedly, ten times or more. The rearrangement links TRBV27 to TRBJ2-7; maybe TRBD1 (6 bases). The V end was cut by 6 bases, the J end by 2 bases, with 14 bases between. Per germline, CDR1 MNHEY and CDR2 SMNVEV (reference sequence). This CDR3 has 14 amino acids. CDR3 DNA sequence: TGTGCCAGCAGCTCAGGGGCTATACCCTACGAGCAGTACTTC. It yields the protein CASSSGAIPYEQYF.

This clonotype has at least ten counts. This sequence joins TRBV11-1 and TRBJ2-7, with D maybe TRBD1 (6 bases). Germline V gives CDR1 SGHAT, CDR2 FQDESV (reference sequence). Trimming removed 5 bases from V and 4 bases from J, with 12 bases in between. The CDR3 is made up of 13 amino acids. The CDR3 loop reads CASSPKDSYEQYF. CDR3 sequence (DNA): TGTGCCAGCAGCCCAAAGGACAGTTACGAGCAGTACTTC.

The table lists this clonotype with many counts. J is TRBJ2-7 and V is TRBV7-9; TRBD2 is a possible D gene (5 bases). Deletions cut 3 bases from V and 6 bases from J, with 9 bases between. CDR1 and CDR2 from the germline V gene are SEHNR and FQNEAQ (reference sequence). This CDR3 contains 12 residues. DNA for the CDR3: TGTGCCAGCAGCTTGTCAGAGGGCGAGCAGTACTTC. Its protein is CASSLSEGEQYF.

The rearrangement uses TRBV20-1 and TRBJ2-2; D remains unclear. The V and J ends lost 6 bases and 3 bases respectively, with 20 bases between them. Germline V CDR1 and CDR2: DFQATT, SNEGSKA (reference sequence). This CDR3 contains 16 residues. The CDR3: CSAPARPAWDTGELFF. The CDR3 DNA reads TGCAGTGCCCCCGCCCGTCCGGCTTGGGACACCGGGGAGCTGTTTTTT.

This clonotype has a count of ten or more. The chain carries TRBV11-2 and TRBJ2-7; 7 positions agree with TRBD1. CDR3 length: 15 residues. V was clipped by 4 bases and J by 2 bases; unmatched bases: 8. Per germline, CDR1 SGHAT and CDR2 FQNNGV. CDR3 in DNA: TGTGCCAGCAGCTCGCGGACAGGTCCTGCCTACGAGCAGTACTTC. Translation: CASSSRTGPAYEQYF.

The rearrangement links TRBV2 to TRBJ1-6; D gene unclear. This CDR3 region has 16 residues. The germline V gene has CDR1 SNHLY and CDR2 FYNNEI. Trimming pared 3 bases from V and 8 bases from J, leaving 17 bases between. The CDR3 region has the DNA TGTGCCAGCAGTGAGAGGGTACCCTCTCGGGATTCACCCCTCCACTTT. It codes for CASSERVPSRDSPLHF.

This clonotype has a count of ten or more. V is TRBV6-5 and J is TRBJ2-5; D perhaps matches TRBD2 (6 bases). V was clipped by 0 bases and J by 2 bases, with 7 bases between them. Germline CDR1 is MNHEY and CDR2 is SVGAGI. The CDR3 is 14 residues long. The CDR3 DNA reads as TGTGCCAGCAGTTACTCGGGGGGACAAGAGACCCAGTACTTC. This translates into CASSYSGGQETQYF.

This clonotype occurred many times. The genes are TRBV6-5 and TRBJ2-1; D is uncertain. With 0 bases removed from V and 5 bases from J, the gap between germline ends came to 5 bases. Looked up from germline, CDR1 is MNHEY and CDR2 is SVGAGI. CDR3 length equals 13 residues. Written as DNA, the CDR3 is TGTGCCAGCAGTTACTCGGCCCACAATGAGCAGTTCTTC. Translating it yields CASSYSAHNEQFF.

This clonotype was detected ten times or more. The chain recombines TRBV28 with TRBJ2-7, with D uncertain. V dropped 8 bases and J dropped 7 bases, with 12 bases sitting between them. The germline V gene encodes CDR1 MDHEN and CDR2 SYDVKM. The CDR3 runs to 11 residues. The CDR3 sequence is CASVQYREQYF. CDR3 in DNA: TGTGCCAGCGTACAGTATAGGGAGCAGTACTTC.

This clonotype was picked up many times. The chain joins TRBV28 to TRBJ2-1; unclear D gene. The germline gives CDR1 MDHEN, CDR2 SYDVKM. The CDR3 runs 13 residues. With 0 bases removed from V and 6 bases from J, the gap between germline ends came to 6 bases. The CDR3 DNA reads as TGTGCCAGCAGTTTATGGTGGGCCAATGAGCAGTTCTTC. Translating it yields CASSLWWANEQFF.

This clonotype was seen only a few times. The chain combines TRBV5-6 with TRBJ2-7; D is possibly TRBD2 (6 bases). V was trimmed by 4 bases and J by 3 bases, leaving 14 bases between them. The CDR3 sequence is 14 residues long. CDR1 is SGHDT, CDR2 YYEEEE, per germline. CDR3 residues: CASSQGGSGYEQYF. In DNA form, the CDR3 reads TGTGCCAGCAGCCAAGGCGGTAGCGGCTACGAGCAGTACTTC.

In its sample, this clonotype was seen many times. V is TRBV11-2 and J is TRBJ2-3, with D perhaps matching TRBD1 (6 bases). The CDR3 sequence is 18 residues long. Deletions cut 0 bases from V and 4 bases from J, with 20 bases between. Germline lookup yields CDR1 SGHAT and CDR2 FQNNGV. The DNA of the CDR3 is TGTGCCAGCAGCTTAGACGTACAGGGTTGGCGGAACGCAGATACGCAGTATTTT. This sequence encodes CASSLDVQGWRNADTQYF.

The V gene is TRBV25-1, the J gene TRBJ2-3; 11 positions match TRBD2. V trimming: 4 bases; J trimming: 4 bases; junction bases outside the gene matches: 4. Germline CDR1 MGHDK, CDR2 SYGVNS. CDR3 length equals 15 residues. The DNA for the CDR3 is TGTGCCAGCAGTGTTAGCGGGGGGGCCGCAGATACGCAGTATTTT. It is translated as CASSVSGGAADTQYF.

In this sample, this clonotype turned up many times. The chain uses TRBV10-1 and TRBJ2-7, with a weak D call TRBD1 (6 bases). Germline V gene sequence: CDR1 WNHNN, CDR2 SYGVQD (reference sequence). CDR3 size: 16 residues. Trimming pared 3 bases from V and 4 bases from J, leaving 19 bases between. The CDR3 reads CASSDTRDTRRYEQYF. DNA for the CDR3: TGCGCCAGCAGTGATACCCGGGACACCCGAAGGTACGAGCAGTACTTC.

This clonotype was seen ten or more times. The chain couples TRBV27 to TRBJ2-3, with D possibly TRBD2 on 5 matching bases. Germline lookup yields CDR1 MNHEY and CDR2 SMNVEV (reference sequence). This CDR3 contains 15 residues. The germline V and J ends were trimmed by 3 bases and 0 bases, with 10 bases remaining between them. CDR3 sequence: CASSFLRVSTDTQYF. The CDR3 DNA reads as TGTGCCAGCAGTTTCCTGCGGGTTAGCACAGATACGCAGTATTTT.

This clonotype came up many times. This chain joins TRBV7-9 and TRBJ1-2, with D tentatively TRBD1 (6 bases). The germline gives CDR1 SEHNR, CDR2 FQNEAQ (reference sequence). V was clipped by 4 bases and J by 3 bases, with 18 bases between them. The CDR3 runs 16 residues. The CDR3 protein is CASSSADSISYYGYTF. The CDR3 region has the DNA TGTGCCAGCAGCTCTGCGGACAGTATCAGCTACTATGGCTACACCTTC.

This clonotype came up a few times. J is TRBJ2-5 and V is TRBV6-1; D gene uncertain. V lost 8 bases and J lost 1, with 8 bases in between. This CDR3 region has 12 residues. Germline CDR1 and CDR2: MNHNS and SASEGT. The CDR3 sequence is CASGGLQETQYF. The CDR3 DNA reads TGTGCCAGCGGTGGGCTCCAAGAGACCCAGTACTTC.

This clonotype showed up just a few times. V usage is TRBV30 and J usage is TRBJ1-5, with TRBD1 matching 7 bases. Germline loops: CDR1 GTSNPN, CDR2 SVGIG (reference sequence). J lost 1 base, V lost 3 bases, and 9 bases had no gene match. The CDR3 is 16 residues long. The CDR3 nucleotides are TGTGCCTGGAGCCCCAGACAGGGCGGGAGCAATCAGCCCCAGCATTTT. Protein: CAWSPRQGGSNQPQHF.